This is a list of T cell receptor beta chains from one sample in a study of blood T cell repertoires in COVID-19. Produced via immunoSEQ multiplex PCR; TCRdb's table is partial and in-frame only. The sample consists of 410,000 or so clones, 80% to 90% of them appearing once. Input material: peripheral blood. These receptors were taken from a woman aged 30 to 39 with active or convalescent COVID-19. Each CDR3 is given with its conserved first and last residue. D genes are given only for firm matches. Clone size appears in some rows only: once, few, many, or a class for an expanded clone.

TGTGCCAGTAGTATAGTACAGGGGGCCGTGTATGGCTACACCTTC,CASSIVQGAVYGYTF,TRBV19,TRBD1,-,TRBJ1-2
TGTGCCAGTAGTCGGACAGACTCCTATGGCTACACCTTC,CASSRTDSYGYTF,TRBV19,-,-,TRBJ1-2
TGTGCCAGTAGTCACGGGACAGGGTCCTACGAGCAGTACTTC,CASSHGTGSYEQYF,TRBV19,TRBD1,-,TRBJ2-7
TGTGCCATTGGAGGGGGGGAAAATCAGCCCCAGCATTTT,CAIGGGENQPQHF,TRBV10-3,-,-,TRBJ1-5
TGTGCCAGCATCGGGACTGGCGGTACGCAGTATTTT,CASIGTGGTQYF,TRBV25-1,-,-,TRBJ2-3
TGTGCCAGTAGTACAATACTCGACAGGAACTATGGCTACACCTTC,CASSTILDRNYGYTF,TRBV19,-,-,TRBJ1-2
TGTGCCAGCAGCTTATCCCCTACAGGGGTAGCTAATGAAAAACTGTTTTTT,CASSLSPTGVANEKLFF,TRBV7-9,TRBD1,-,TRBJ1-4
TGTGCCAGCAGTGAAGCTTCGAGCTACGAGCAGTACTTC,CASSEASSYEQYF,TRBV2,-,-,TRBJ2-7
TGTGCCAGCAGAAGACAGGTAGCAAACTATGGCTACACCTTC,CASRRQVANYGYTF,TRBV2,-,-,TRBJ1-2
TGTGCCAGCAGTGAAGCCCCAGGGGACTATGGCTACACCTTC,CASSEAPGDYGYTF,TRBV2,-,-,TRBJ1-2
TGTGCCAGCAGCTTATCGGGGGTTGTACAAGAGACCCAGTACTTC,CASSLSGVVQETQYF,TRBV11-2,-,-,TRBJ2-5
TGTGCCAGCAGTCACGACAGGGGGCTTGGTGGCTACACCTTC,CASSHDRGLGGYTF,TRBV6-5,TRBD1,-,TRBJ1-2
TGTGCCAGTACAGGGGGTATGGACTATGGCTACACCTTC,CASTGGMDYGYTF,TRBV19,TRBD1,-,TRBJ1-2
TGTGCCAGCAGCAGGCGACTAGCGGGGGGCCGCGATGAGCAGTTCTTC,CASSRRLAGGRDEQFF,TRBV7-6,TRBD2,-,TRBJ2-1
TGCGCCAGCAGCTTGGACAGGGCTGGGGCCAACGTCCTGACTTTC,CASSLDRAGANVLTF,TRBV5-1,-,-,TRBJ2-6
TGTGCCAGCAGCTTGGGGACTAGCGGGACCGACAATGAGCAGTTCTTC,CASSLGTSGTDNEQFF,TRBV5-4,TRBD2,-,TRBJ2-1
TGTGCCAGCAGCCGCGTAGCGGGGGGATCGAGAGAGACCCAGTACTTC,CASSRVAGGSRETQYF,TRBV7-8,TRBD2,-,TRBJ2-5
TGTGCCAGCAGCTCGGAGACCGAAGAGACCCAGTACTTC,CASSSETEETQYF,TRBV7-8,-,-,TRBJ2-5
TGCGCCAGCAGCGACGGACAGGTTGCCGCTTTCTTT,CASSDGQVAAFF,TRBV5-1,TRBD1,-,TRBJ1-1
TGCGCCAGCAGCCTACAGCGGGAGAGCTACGAGCAGTACTTC,CASSLQRESYEQYF,TRBV5-1,TRBD2,-,TRBJ2-7
TGTGCCAGCAGCACCGAACAGGGTTGGGGTCGGGGCTCTGGGGCCAACGTCCTGACTTTC,CASSTEQGWGRGSGANVLTF,TRBV7-9,-,-,TRBJ2-6
TGTGCCAGCACTTGGGACAAACTTTCTAGCACTGAAGCTTTCTTT,CASTWDKLSSTEAFF,TRBV6-5,-,-,TRBJ1-1
TGTGCCAGCAGCCAACTTTATGGCTACACCTTC,CASSQLYGYTF,TRBV6-6,-,once,TRBJ1-2
TGTGCCAGCTCTCCTACAGATACGCAGTATTTT,CASSPTDTQYF,TRBV21-1,-,-,TRBJ2-3
TGCGCCAGCAGCCCGGGACAGGTTAATGAAAAACTGTTTTTT,CASSPGQVNEKLFF,TRBV4-1,TRBD1,-,TRBJ1-4
TGTGCCAGCTCACCACCGGCAGGGCGCGGAAACACCATATATTTT,CASSPPAGRGNTIYF,TRBV18,-,once,TRBJ1-3
TGTGCCAGCAGCCCTAGGGTTAGCGATGGCGGGTACAATGAGCAGTTCTTC,CASSPRVSDGGYNEQFF,TRBV11-3,-,-,TRBJ2-1
TGTGCCAGCAGCCAAGATCGGGTGCCGGCGGGGTCACCCCTCCACTTT,CASSQDRVPAGSPLHF,TRBV14,-,-,TRBJ1-6
TGTGCCAGTAGTATAGGTGATGAGGGGAACACTGAAGCTTTCTTT,CASSIGDEGNTEAFF,TRBV19,-,-,TRBJ1-1
TGTGCCAGCAGTGAAGCAAGCCCGCTTCCCGGGTCCCCGTATGGCTACACCTTC,CASSEASPLPGSPYGYTF,TRBV6-1,-,-,TRBJ1-2
TGTGCCAGTAGTTTGGGACAGAGCCGACAGCCCCAGCATTTT,CASSLGQSRQPQHF,TRBV19,TRBD1,-,TRBJ1-5